The 32 T cell receptor beta chains in this list originate from one sample, sequenced in a study of T cell repertoires in cytomegalovirus infection. TCRdb called the reads again in MiXCR, with one record for every CDR3 protein. The sample carries under 350,000 distinct CDR3 sequences, around 10% recorded once. The specimen sequenced was PBMCs. The receptors here all came from a human donor in good health (CMV status not recorded). Some clones in this sample may be carry-over from other donors' samples.

There are a few counts of this clonotype. The V and J genes are TRBV2 and TRBJ2-1, with TRBD2 matching over 8 bases. Germline CDR1 SNHLY, CDR2 FYNNEI. The CDR3 is 16 amino acids. With 4 bases clipped from V and 3 bases from J, the junction kept 8 bases outside the gene matches. Written as DNA, the CDR3 is TGTGCCAGCAGTGTAACGGGGGGGCCCAACTACAATGAGCAGTTCTTC. It encodes CASSVTGGPNYNEQFF.

This clonotype showed up many times. This sequence joins TRBV28 and TRBJ1-5; D possibly corresponds to TRBD1 (6 bases). The CDR3 extends over 15 amino acids. V was cut by 1 base and J by 6 bases, with 13 bases left in between. CDR1 and CDR2 from the germline V gene are MDHEN and SYDVKM. The CDR3 here is CASSLSSRGVQPQHF. The CDR3 DNA sequence: TGTGCCAGCAGTTTATCGTCCAGGGGTGTTCAGCCCCAGCATTTT.

This clonotype occurred many times. This rearrangement joins TRBV11-2 to TRBJ1-3, with TRBD1 matching over 7 bases. The CDR3 sequence is 16 residues long. Germline assignment: CDR1 SGHAT and CDR2 FQNNGV. The J segment lost 1 base and the V segment lost 5 bases, leaving 8 bases of the junction unmatched. CDR3 sequence (DNA): TGTGCCAGCAGCGCCCGGGACAGCTCATCTGGAAACACCATATATTTT. This translates into CASSARDSSSGNTIYF.

The V gene is TRBV2, the J gene TRBJ1-6; tentative D call: TRBD1 (6 bases). The CDR3 runs to 15 residues. CDR1 and CDR2 from the germline V gene are SNHLY and FYNNEI. Trimming left V 7 bases short and J 3 bases short, with 13 bases between. DNA of the CDR3: TGTGCCAGCAAACCCTCAGGGGTCTATAATTCACCCCTCCACTTT. Protein sequence: CASKPSGVYNSPLHF.

This clonotype was seen many times. This chain links TRBV7-2 with TRBJ2-3; TRBD2 matches at 14 bases. V lost 6 bases, J lost 4 bases, and 0 bases stayed unmatched. CDR1 and CDR2 from the germline V gene are SGHTA and FQGNSA. The CDR3 is 14 amino acids. The CDR3 here is CASRTSGGADTQYF. Here the CDR3 DNA reads TGTGCCAGCAGGACTAGCGGGGGGGCAGATACGCAGTATTTT.

The sample holds many counts of this clonotype. V gene TRBV28 combines with J gene TRBJ1-2; D might be TRBD1 (5 bases). From germline, CDR1 is MDHEN and CDR2 SYDVKM. The CDR3 contains 14 residues. Trimming stripped 3 bases from V and 4 bases from J, with 12 bases between. CDR3 residues: CASSFRGGAYGYTF. DNA of the CDR3: TGTGCCAGCAGTTTTCGGGGGGGTGCCTATGGCTACACCTTC.

This clonotype has at least ten counts. The genes are TRBV10-3 and TRBJ2-2; no reliable D call. CDR1 is ENHRY and CDR2 is SYGVKD in the germline V gene. The V and J ends lost 2 bases and 0 bases respectively, with 7 bases between them. The CDR3 runs 15 residues. The CDR3 coding sequence is TGTGCCATCAGTGAGCGATCCTCGAACACCGGGGAGCTGTTTTTT. It encodes CAISERSSNTGELFF.

There are many counts of this clonotype. The J gene is TRBJ2-1, the V gene TRBV7-3; D is undetermined. CDR1 is SGHTA, CDR2 FQGTGA, per germline. The CDR3 consists of 13 residues. V gave up 2 bases and J gave up 8 bases, with 10 bases separating them. The CDR3 here is CASSLSSWDEQFF. The DNA for the CDR3 is TGTGCCAGCAGCTTATCCAGTTGGGATGAGCAGTTCTTC.

This clonotype was found many times. The chain links TRBV15 to TRBJ2-2, with 10 bases matching TRBD2. This CDR3 spans 18 amino acids. V dropped 7 bases and J dropped 5; count of bases not matched to a gene: 16. Germline-derived CDR1 and CDR2 are LNHNV and YYDKDF (reference sequence). The CDR3 region has the DNA TGTGCCACCAAAGGGTTAGCGGGGGGCACCGATGATACCGGGGAGCTGTTTTTT. This codes for CATKGLAGGTDDTGELFF.

This clonotype was counted at least ten times. The V and J genes are TRBV20-1 and TRBJ2-1, with 7 bases aligning to TRBD1. Germline V gene lookup returns CDR1 DFQATT and CDR2 SNEGSKA (reference sequence). With V trimmed by 5 bases and J by 3 bases, 10 bases remained unmatched. The CDR3 contains 15 residues. CDR3 nucleotide sequence: TGCAGTGCTGAGGCGACAGGGTCAGGCTACAATGAGCAGTTCTTC. Protein product: CSAEATGSGYNEQFF.

This clonotype was seen only a few times. The V and J genes are TRBV14 and TRBJ2-1; D is undetermined. Trimming pared 4 bases from V and 7 bases from J, leaving 14 bases between. This CDR3 comprises 14 residues. Per germline, CDR1 SGHDN and CDR2 FVKESK. The CDR3 loop reads CASSLLATRNEQFF. The CDR3 nucleotides read TGTGCCAGCAGCCTCCTCGCAACGAGGAATGAGCAGTTCTTC.

This clonotype was recorded at least ten times. J is TRBJ2-1 and V is TRBV5-5; 11 bases are shared with TRBD2. J gave up 1 base and V 2 bases, and 14 bases lay outside the gene matches. Germline V lookup: CDR1 SGHKS, CDR2 YYEKEE (reference sequence). This CDR3 spans 20 amino acids. CDR3 in amino acids: CASSFGLAGGTSSSYNEQFF. CDR3 coding DNA: TGTGCCAGCAGCTTCGGCCTAGCGGGGGGCACTAGTTCATCCTACAATGAGCAGTTCTTC.

This clonotype was seen only a few times. V gene TRBV14 combines with J gene TRBJ2-3, with D uncertain. The length of the CDR3 is 14 residues. CDR1 and CDR2 from the germline V gene are SGHDN and FVKESK. V lost 4 bases and J 0 bases, leaving 8 bases between the germline ends. This CDR3 reads CASSRVPSTDTQYF. The CDR3, as DNA: TGTGCCAGCAGCCGAGTACCTAGCACAGATACGCAGTATTTT.

The V and J genes are TRBV20-1 and TRBJ2-1; 9 bases are shared with TRBD2. Per germline, CDR1 DFQATT and CDR2 SNEGSKA (reference sequence). Trimming at V came to 1 base and at J to 5 bases, leaving 3 bases not matched to a gene. CDR3 size: 14 residues. This chain's CDR3 is CSARGERGDNEQFF. The CDR3 nucleotides read TGCAGTGCTAGAGGGGAGCGGGGGGACAATGAGCAGTTCTTC.

This clonotype has just a few counts. The V gene is TRBV29-1, the J gene TRBJ2-1, with 13 nucleotides matching TRBD2. This CDR3 has 17 amino acids. Germline-derived CDR1 and CDR2 are SQVTM and ANQGSEA. Trimming at V came to 4 bases and at J to 0 bases, leaving 6 bases not matched to a gene. For the CDR3, the DNA is TGCAGCGTTGTAGGACTAGCGGGGGCTTTCTCCTACAATGAGCAGTTCTTC. It is translated as CSVVGLAGAFSYNEQFF.

This clonotype came up many times. V and J are TRBV24-1 and TRBJ2-1, with 12 bases that match TRBD2. The CDR3 has 19 residues. The germline CDR1 and CDR2 sequences are KGHDR and SFDVKD. V shed 0 bases, J shed 0 bases, and the junction held 5 bases outside the gene matches. The CDR3: CATSDLSSGGGSSYNEQFF. For the CDR3, the DNA is TGTGCCACCAGTGATTTGTCTAGCGGGGGGGGAAGCTCCTACAATGAGCAGTTCTTC.

This clonotype was picked up many times. This sequence joins TRBV7-9 and TRBJ1-1; D not resolved. Germline CDR1 and CDR2: SEHNR and FQNEAQ (reference sequence). Trimming removed 5 bases at V and 1 base at J, with 11 bases between. The CDR3 covers 14 residues. The CDR3 reads CASSRGEGNTEAFF. The CDR3 bases are TGTGCCAGCAGCCGTGGGGAGGGGAACACTGAAGCTTTCTTT.

This clonotype was picked up many times. The J gene is TRBJ2-1, the V gene TRBV5-6; 8 bases fit TRBD1. The germline gives CDR1 SGHDT, CDR2 YYEEEE. V shed 4 bases and J 6 bases; nucleotides not matched to a gene: 9. This CDR3 is 15 amino acids long. CDR3 protein: CASSLGTGKGNEQFF. The CDR3 DNA follows: TGTGCCAGCAGCCTCGGGACAGGAAAGGGCAATGAGCAGTTCTTC.

This clonotype was counted at least ten times. J is TRBJ1-5 and V is TRBV18; the D is unclear. V lost 3 bases and J 5 bases, leaving 8 bases between the germline ends. The CDR3 is 13 amino acids. Germline V lookup: CDR1 KGHSH, CDR2 LQKENI. The CDR3, as DNA: TGTGCCAGCTCACCCGTGGCAGATCAGCCCCAGCATTTT. Translated, it gives CASSPVADQPQHF.

This clonotype occurred many times. This chain links TRBV20-1 with TRBJ2-3; D gene uncertain. Deletions cut 5 bases from V and 2 bases from J, with 5 bases between. The CDR3 length is 11 residues. From germline, CDR1 is DFQATT and CDR2 SNEGSKA (reference sequence). Here the CDR3 reads CSAHSTDTQYF. CDR3 DNA: TGCAGTGCTCATTCCACAGATACGCAGTATTTT.

This clonotype was detected ten times or more. A much larger clone sits a single nucleotide away, making a read error possible. The rearrangement uses TRBV27 and TRBJ2-7, with 16 bases aligning to TRBD2. V shed 6 bases and J 4 bases; nucleotides not matched to a gene: 0. Per the germline V gene, CDR1 is MNHEY and CDR2 is SMNVEV (reference sequence). The CDR3 length is 14 residues. Here the CDR3 reads CASRGLAGGYEQYF. In DNA, the CDR3 is TGTGCCAGCAGGGGACTAGCGGGGGGGTACGAGCAGTACTTC.

The table lists this clonotype with many counts. This chain uses TRBV6-2 or TRBV6-3 with TRBJ2-7; the D call may be TRBD1 or TRBD2 (5 bases each). This CDR3 is built from 17 residues. Trimming shortened V by 0 bases and J by 3 bases, and 18 bases separated the two germline ends. CDR1 and CDR2 from the germline V gene are MNHEY and SVGEGT. The CDR3 bases are TGTGCCAGCAGTTACTCCCGGGGCCCTTTCCCTGGCTACGAGCAGTACGTC. Encoded protein: CASSYSRGPFPGYEQYV.

This clonotype appeared many times. The DNA for the CDR3 is TGTGCCAGCAGCCGACAGCGCTATGAGCAGTTCTTC. Its translation is CASSRQRYEQFF. The chain couples TRBV7-2 to TRBJ2-1, with D perhaps matching TRBD1 (5 bases). Trimming removed 5 bases at V and 8 bases at J, with 10 bases between. CDR1 and CDR2 from the germline V gene are SGHTA and FQGNSA. The CDR3 is made up of 12 amino acids.

The rearrangement links TRBV3-1 to TRBJ2-7; 7 nucleotides agree with TRBD2. Germline V gives CDR1 LGHDT, CDR2 YNNKEL (reference sequence). This CDR3 is built from 14 residues. With V trimmed by 5 bases and J by 3 bases, 7 bases remained unmatched. CDR3 DNA sequence: TGTGCCAGCAGCTTCGGGGGGTCCAGCTACGAGCAGTACTTC. Its protein product is CASSFGGSSYEQYF.

At least ten counts were recorded for this clonotype. This chain joins TRBV7-2 and TRBJ1-2; tentatively, D is TRBD1 (5 bases). V was shortened by 1 base and J by 4 bases, with 10 bases between the two germline ends. The CDR3 consists of 14 residues. Germline-derived CDR1 and CDR2 are SGHTA and FQGNSA. CDR3: CASSLVQGPYGYTF. CDR3 sequence (DNA): TGTGCCAGCAGCTTAGTTCAGGGACCCTATGGCTACACCTTC.

This clonotype was counted many times. The chain links TRBV20-1 to TRBJ1-6, with D maybe TRBD1 (5 bases). This CDR3 region has 15 residues. Germline CDR1 is DFQATT and CDR2 is SNEGSKA (reference sequence). Trimming left V 1 base short and J 5 bases short, with 12 bases between. The CDR3 nucleotides read TGCAGTGCTAGAGGCGCAGGGAAGGATAATTCACCCCTCCACTTT. Encoded protein: CSARGAGKDNSPLHF.

In this sample, this clonotype turned up many times. The V and J genes are TRBV12-3 or TRBV12-4 and TRBJ1-1; no definite D call. The CDR3 runs to 13 residues. The V and J ends lost 1 base and 10 bases respectively, with 13 bases between them. The CDR3 DNA follows: TGTGCCAGCAGTTTAGTCTTGGTTGAACGAGCTTTCTTT. Translating it yields CASSLVLVERAFF.

This clonotype showed up many times. This chain connects TRBV15 to TRBJ2-3; tentatively, D is TRBD2 (5 bases). The CDR3 loop spans 17 amino acids. The V gene lost 0 bases and the J gene lost 0 bases, with 13 bases spanning the gap. Germline lookup yields CDR1 LNHNV and CDR2 YYDKDF (reference sequence). CDR3 in amino acids: CATSRDPSAVSTDTQYF. CDR3 nucleotides: TGTGCCACCAGCAGAGATCCCTCAGCGGTTAGCACAGATACGCAGTATTTT.

At least ten counts were recorded for this clonotype. V is TRBV7-2 and J is TRBJ2-5; the D is unclear. The germline V gene has CDR1 SGHTA and CDR2 FQGNSA. Between the trimmed V and J ends, which lost 2 bases and 1 base, there was a span of 11 bases. The CDR3 has 15 residues. The CDR3 coding sequence is TGTGCCAGCAGCTTAATTGGGATACCCCAAGAGACCCAGTACTTC. Translation: CASSLIGIPQETQYF.

This clonotype was seen many times. The CDR3 DNA reads TGTGCCAGCATTTCGGCTCGGGACACTGAAGCTTTCTTT. Its protein is CASISARDTEAFF. The rearrangement joins TRBV12-3 or TRBV12-4 to TRBJ1-1; D is unresolved. Trimming took off 7 bases at V and 3 bases at J, with 12 bases between the two ends. The CDR3 is 13 amino acids.

A word on this clonotype: A much larger clone lies a single base off, so this may be a read error. The V call is TRBV5-4, the J call TRBJ2-1, with unresolved D. Per germline, CDR1 SGHNT and CDR2 YYREEE (reference sequence). The CDR3 covers 14 residues. V lost 3 bases, J lost 3 bases, and 10 bases lay in between. CDR3 sequence: CASSSKGGYNEQFF. DNA for the CDR3: TGTGCCAGCAGCTCCAAGGGCGGCTACAATGAGCAGTTCTTC.

The chain employs TRBV29-1 and TRBJ2-5; perhaps TRBD1 as D (5 bases). The CDR3 consists of 14 residues. Trimming took off 0 bases at V and 2 bases at J, with 10 bases between the two ends. CDR1 SQVTM and CDR2 ANQGSEA come from the germline V gene. CDR3 region: CSVEEYRRQETQYF. CDR3 coding DNA: TGCAGCGTTGAAGAATACAGGCGGCAAGAGACCCAGTACTTC.